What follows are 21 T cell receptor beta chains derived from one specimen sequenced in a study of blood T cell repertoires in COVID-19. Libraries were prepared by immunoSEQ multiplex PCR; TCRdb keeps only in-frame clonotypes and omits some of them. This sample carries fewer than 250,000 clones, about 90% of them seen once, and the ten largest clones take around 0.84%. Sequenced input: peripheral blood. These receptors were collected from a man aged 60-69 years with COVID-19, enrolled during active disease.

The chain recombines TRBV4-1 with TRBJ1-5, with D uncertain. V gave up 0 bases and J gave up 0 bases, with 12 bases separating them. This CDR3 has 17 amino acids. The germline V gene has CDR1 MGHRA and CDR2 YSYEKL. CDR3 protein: CASSQDMGGDSNQPQHF. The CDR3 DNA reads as TGCGCCAGCAGCCAAGATATGGGAGGAGATAGCAATCAGCCCCAGCATTTT.

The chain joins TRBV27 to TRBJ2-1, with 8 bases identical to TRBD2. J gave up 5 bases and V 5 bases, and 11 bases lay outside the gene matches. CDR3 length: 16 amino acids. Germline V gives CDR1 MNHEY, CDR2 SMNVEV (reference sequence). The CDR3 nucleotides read TGTGCCAGCAGTCCCCTGGGTAGCGGGGCTGACAATGAGCAGTTCTTC. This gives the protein CASSPLGSGADNEQFF.

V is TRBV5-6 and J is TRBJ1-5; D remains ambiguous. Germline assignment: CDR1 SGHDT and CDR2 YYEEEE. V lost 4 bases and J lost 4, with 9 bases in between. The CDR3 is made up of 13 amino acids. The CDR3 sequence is CASSAGRNQPQHF. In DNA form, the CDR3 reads TGTGCCAGCAGCGCTGGCCGTAATCAGCCCCAGCATTTT.

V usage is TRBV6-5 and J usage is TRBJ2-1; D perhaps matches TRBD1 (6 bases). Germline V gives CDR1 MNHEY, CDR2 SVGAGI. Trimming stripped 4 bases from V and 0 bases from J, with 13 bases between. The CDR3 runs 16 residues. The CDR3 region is CASSLQGGSSYNEQFF. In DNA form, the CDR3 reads TGTGCCAGCAGTTTACAGGGTGGCAGCTCCTACAATGAGCAGTTCTTC.

CDR3 in DNA: TGTGCCAGTACGATGACAGGGGGCGGAGGAAACACCATATATTTT. It specifies CASTMTGGGGNTIYF. The chain uses TRBV11-2 and TRBJ1-3, with 10 bases fitting TRBD1. The CDR3 has 15 residues. Germline CDR1 SGHAT, CDR2 FQNNGV. J was trimmed by 4 bases and V by 9 bases; bases with no gene match: 9.

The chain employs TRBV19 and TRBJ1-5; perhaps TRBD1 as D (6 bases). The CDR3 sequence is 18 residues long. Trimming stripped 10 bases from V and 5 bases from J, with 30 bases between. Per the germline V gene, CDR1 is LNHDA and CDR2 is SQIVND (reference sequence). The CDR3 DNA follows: TGTGCCACTACCCAGGGGAGTAAGGGACAAAGAAGTCATCAGCCCCAGCATTTT. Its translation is CATTQGSKGQRSHQPQHF.

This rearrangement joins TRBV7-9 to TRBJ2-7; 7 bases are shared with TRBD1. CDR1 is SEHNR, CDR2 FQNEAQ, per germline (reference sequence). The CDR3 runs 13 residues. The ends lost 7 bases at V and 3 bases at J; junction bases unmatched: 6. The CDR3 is CASTGTENYEQYF. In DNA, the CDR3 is TGTGCCAGCACCGGGACAGAAAACTACGAGCAGTACTTC.

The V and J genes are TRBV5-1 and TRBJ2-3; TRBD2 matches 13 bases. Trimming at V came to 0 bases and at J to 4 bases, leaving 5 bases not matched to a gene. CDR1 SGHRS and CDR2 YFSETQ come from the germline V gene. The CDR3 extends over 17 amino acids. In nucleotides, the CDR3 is TGCGCCAGCAGCTTGGCCAGGACTAGCGGGGGTGCAGATACGCAGTATTTT. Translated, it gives CASSLARTSGGADTQYF.

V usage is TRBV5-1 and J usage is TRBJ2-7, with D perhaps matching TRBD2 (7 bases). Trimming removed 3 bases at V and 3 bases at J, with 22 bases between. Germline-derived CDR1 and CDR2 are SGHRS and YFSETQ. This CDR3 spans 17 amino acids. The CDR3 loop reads CASSSQQGSSGIYEQYF. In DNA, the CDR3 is TGCGCCAGCAGCTCCCAACAGGGCTCTAGCGGAATCTACGAGCAGTACTTC.

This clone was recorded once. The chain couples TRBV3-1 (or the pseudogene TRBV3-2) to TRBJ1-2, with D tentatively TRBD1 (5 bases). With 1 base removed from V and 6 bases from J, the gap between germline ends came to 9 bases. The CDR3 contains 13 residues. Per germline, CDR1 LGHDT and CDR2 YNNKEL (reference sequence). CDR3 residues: CASSQVQGDGYTF. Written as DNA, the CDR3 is TGTGCCAGCAGCCAAGTCCAGGGCGATGGCTACACCTTC.

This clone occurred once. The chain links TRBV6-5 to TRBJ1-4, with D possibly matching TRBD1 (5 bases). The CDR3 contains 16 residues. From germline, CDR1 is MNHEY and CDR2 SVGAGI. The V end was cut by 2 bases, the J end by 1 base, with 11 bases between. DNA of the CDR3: TGTGCCAGCAGTTACGGGGGAGGGAGAACTAATGAAAAACTGTTTTTT. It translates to CASSYGGGRTNEKLFF.

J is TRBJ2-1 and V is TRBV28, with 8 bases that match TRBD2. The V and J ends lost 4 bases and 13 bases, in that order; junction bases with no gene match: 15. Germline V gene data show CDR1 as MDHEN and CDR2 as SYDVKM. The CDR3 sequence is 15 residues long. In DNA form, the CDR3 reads TGTGCCAGCAGTTCGCAGGGCGGGGGGTTGCGGGATCAGTTCTTC. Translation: CASSSQGGGLRDQFF.

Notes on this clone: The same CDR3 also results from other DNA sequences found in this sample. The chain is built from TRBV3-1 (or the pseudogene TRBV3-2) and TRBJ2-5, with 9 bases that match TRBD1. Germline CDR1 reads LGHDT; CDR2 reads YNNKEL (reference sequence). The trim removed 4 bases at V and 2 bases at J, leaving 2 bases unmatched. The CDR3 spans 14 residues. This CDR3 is CASSPGQGQETQYF. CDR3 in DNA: TGTGCCAGCAGCCCGGGACAGGGTCAAGAGACCCAGTACTTC.

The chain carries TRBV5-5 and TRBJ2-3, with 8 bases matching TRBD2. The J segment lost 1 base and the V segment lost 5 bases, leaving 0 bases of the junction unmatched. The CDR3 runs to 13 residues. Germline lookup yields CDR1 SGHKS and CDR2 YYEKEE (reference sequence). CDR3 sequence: CASRTSGTDTQYF. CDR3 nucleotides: TGTGCCAGCAGGACTAGCGGCACAGATACGCAGTATTTT.

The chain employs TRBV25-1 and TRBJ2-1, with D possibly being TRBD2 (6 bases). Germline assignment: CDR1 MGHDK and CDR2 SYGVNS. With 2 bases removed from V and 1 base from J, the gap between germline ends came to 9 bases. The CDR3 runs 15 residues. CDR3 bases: TGTGCCAGCAGTGAACTTGGAGGGTCCTACAATGAGCAGTTCTTC. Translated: CASSELGGSYNEQFF.

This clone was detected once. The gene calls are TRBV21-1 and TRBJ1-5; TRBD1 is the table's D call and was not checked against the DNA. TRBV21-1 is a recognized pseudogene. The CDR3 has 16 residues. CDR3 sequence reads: CASSKVPGVGNQPQHF. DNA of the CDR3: TGTGCCAGCAGCAAAGTGCCAGGGGTCGGCAATCAGCCCCAGCATTTT.

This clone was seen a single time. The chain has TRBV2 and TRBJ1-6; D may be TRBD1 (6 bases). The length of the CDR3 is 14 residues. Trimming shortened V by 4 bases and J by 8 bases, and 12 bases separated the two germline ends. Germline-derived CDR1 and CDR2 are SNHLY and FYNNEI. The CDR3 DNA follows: TGTGCCAGCAGTGTGGGGGCCTCGTATTCACCCCTCCACTTT. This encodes CASSVGASYSPLHF. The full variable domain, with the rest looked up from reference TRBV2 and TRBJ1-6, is EPEVTQTPSHQVTQMGQEVILRCVPISNHLYFYWYRQILGQKVEFLVSFYNNEISEKSEIFDDQFSVERPDGSNFTLKIRSTKLEDSAMYFCASSVGASYSPLHFGNGTRLTVT.

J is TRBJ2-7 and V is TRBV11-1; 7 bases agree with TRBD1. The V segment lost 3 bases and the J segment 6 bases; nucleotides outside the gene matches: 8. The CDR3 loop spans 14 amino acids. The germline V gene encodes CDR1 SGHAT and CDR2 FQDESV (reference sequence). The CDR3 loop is CASSFGQVMGEQYF. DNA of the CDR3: TGTGCCAGCAGCTTCGGACAGGTCATGGGCGAGCAGTACTTC.

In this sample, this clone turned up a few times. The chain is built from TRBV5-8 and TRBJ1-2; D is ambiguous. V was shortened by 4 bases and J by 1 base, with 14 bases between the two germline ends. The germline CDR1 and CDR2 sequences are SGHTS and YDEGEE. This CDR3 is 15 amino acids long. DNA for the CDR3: TGTGCCAGCAGCCTGAGATACCCTGTTAACTATGGCTACACCTTC. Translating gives CASSLRYPVNYGYTF.

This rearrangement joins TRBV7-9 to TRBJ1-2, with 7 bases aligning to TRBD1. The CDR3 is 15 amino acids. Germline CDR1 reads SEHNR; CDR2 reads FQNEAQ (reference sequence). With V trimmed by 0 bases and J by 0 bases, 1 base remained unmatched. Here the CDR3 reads CASSLAGTANYGYTF. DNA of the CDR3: TGTGCCAGCAGCTTAGCCGGGACAGCTAACTATGGCTACACCTTC.

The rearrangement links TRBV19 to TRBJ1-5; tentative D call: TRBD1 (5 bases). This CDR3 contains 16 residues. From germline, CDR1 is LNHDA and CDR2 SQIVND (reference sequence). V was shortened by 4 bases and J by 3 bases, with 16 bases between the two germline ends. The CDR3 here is CASSRGGTVPNQPQHF. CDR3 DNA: TGTGCCAGTAGTAGGGGGGGGACGGTCCCCAATCAGCCCCAGCATTTT.